This passage covers 15 T cell receptor beta chains from one sample sequenced in a study of T cells in Graves' hyperthyroidism and ophthalmopathy. Amplified regions were TCR beta CDR3 sequences from RNA transcripts. During a first-round RT-PCR of the TCR CDR3, the HTBI primer set was used. TCRdb processed the multiplex PCR reads anew with MiXCR; each CDR3 protein has one entry. The data show under 400,000 distinct CDR3 sequences, 25% seen once. The sample comprised blood. The receptor set was obtained from a man aged 50-60 years with Graves' hyperthyroidism.

This clonotype was counted only a few times. The CDR3 loop is CASSWDRHGETQYF. The CDR3 nucleotides are TGTGCCAGCAGCTGGGACAGGCACGGGGAGACCCAGTACTTC. The rearrangement links TRBV11-3 to TRBJ2-5, with 8 bases that match TRBD1. Germline V gene data show CDR1 as SGHNT and CDR2 as YENEEA. Trimming at V came to 4 bases and at J to 5 bases, leaving 6 bases not matched to a gene. The CDR3 consists of 14 residues. The variable domain in full, with the rest retrieved from reference TRBV11-3 and TRBJ2-5, is EAGVVQSPRYKIIEKKQPVAFWCNPISGHNTLYWYLQNLGQGPELLIRYENEEAVDDSQLPKDRFSAERLKGVDSTLKIQPAELGDSAVYLCASSWDRHGETQYFGPGTRLLVL.

Worth noting for this clonotype: The junction departs from the called germline gene at one end, perhaps through a read error. This chain joins TRBV3-1 and TRBJ2-1, with D unresolved. There are 11 residues in the CDR3. CDR1 and CDR2 from the germline V gene are LGHDT and YNNKEL (reference sequence). CDR3 DNA sequence: TGTGCCAGCAGTCAAGGACCCCTGGAGTTCTTC. Translation gives CASSQGPLEFF.

This clonotype was detected only a few times. V gene TRBV11-2 combines with J gene TRBJ1-2; TRBD1 might be the D (5 bases). Germline-derived CDR1 and CDR2 are SGHAT and FQNNGV. The CDR3 has 13 amino acids. Trimming left V 5 bases short and J 4 bases short, with 11 bases between. The CDR3 sequence: CASSHQGFYGYTF. The DNA of the CDR3 is TGTGCCAGCAGCCACCAGGGATTCTATGGCTACACCTTC. The whole variable domain, filled in from reference TRBV11-2 and TRBJ1-2, reads EAGVAQSPRYKIIEKRQSVAFWCNPISGHATLYWYQQILGQGPKLLIQFQNNGVVDDSQLPKDRFSAERLKGVDSTLKIQPAKLEDSAVYLCASSHQGFYGYTFGSGTRLTVV.

This clonotype was seen more than once but under ten times. CDR3 protein: CALTGGPGSYEQYF. CDR3 sequence (DNA): TGTGCCCTGACTGGGGGCCCTGGCTCCTACGAGCAGTACTTC. The gene calls are TRBV30 and TRBJ2-7, with a weak D call TRBD1 (6 bases). Trimming stripped 8 bases from V and 0 bases from J, with 17 bases between. The CDR3 length is 14 residues. CDR1 is GTSNPN and CDR2 is SVGIG in the germline V gene (reference sequence).

This clonotype was seen a few times. This rearrangement joins TRBV20-1 to TRBJ2-7; perhaps TRBD1 as D (5 bases). The V and J ends lost 6 bases and 0 bases respectively, with 15 bases between them. This CDR3 is 14 amino acids long. Germline-derived CDR1 and CDR2 are DFQATT and SNEGSKA (reference sequence). The DNA of the CDR3 is TGCAGTGCAAAGAAGTCCAGGGACTCCTACGAGCAGTACTTC. It codes for CSAKKSRDSYEQYF.

The rearrangement links TRBV7-8 to TRBJ2-2, with 7 bases fitting TRBD1. The germline gives CDR1 SGHVS, CDR2 FQNEAQ. There are 15 residues in the CDR3. V gave up 5 bases and J gave up 4 bases; unmatched junction bases: 7. The CDR3 DNA is TGTGCCAGCAGCACTGACAGGGTGGGCACCGGGGAGCTGTTTTTT. Amino acids: CASSTDRVGTGELFF.

The rearrangement joins TRBV6-2 or TRBV6-3 to TRBJ1-2; D perhaps matches TRBD1 (5 bases). The CDR3 spans 16 residues. The V gene lost 11 bases and the J gene lost 8 bases, with 30 bases spanning the gap. From germline, CDR1 is MNHEY and CDR2 SVGEGT. As DNA, the CDR3 is TGTGCCGGCAACGAAAGGGGCCTAGGAGGCGTTCGGGGCTACACCTTC. This sequence encodes CAGNERGLGGVRGYTF.

In its sample, this clonotype was seen many times. J is TRBJ1-1 and V is TRBV27, with TRBD1 matching over 8 bases. The CDR3 loop spans 15 amino acids. V was pared by 1 base and J by 4 bases, with 5 bases of the junction left unmatched. The germline gives CDR1 MNHEY, CDR2 SMNVEV (reference sequence). The CDR3 nucleotides read TGTGCCAGCAGTTTATTAACAGGGGGAGGCACTGAAGCTTTCTTT. Translation: CASSLLTGGGTEAFF.

This clonotype was counted between two and nine times. The chain carries TRBV2 and TRBJ2-5; tentative D call: TRBD1 (5 bases). This CDR3 has 17 residues. Germline CDR1 reads SNHLY; CDR2 reads FYNNEI. Trimming took off 3 bases at V and 4 bases at J, with 21 bases between the two ends. The CDR3 DNA reads as TGTGCCAGCAGTGATTTCTTATTGTCAGGGAATGGAGAGACCCAGTACTTC. It specifies CASSDFLLSGNGETQYF.

This clonotype was recorded a few times. This chain connects TRBV11-1 to TRBJ2-4; D call uncertain. V lost 3 bases to trimming and J lost 6 bases, with 15 bases between them. This CDR3 is built from 15 residues. CDR1 SGHAT and CDR2 FQDESV come from the germline V gene (reference sequence). CDR3 amino acids: CASSLLIGETNIQYF. CDR3 DNA: TGTGCCAGCAGCTTGTTGATTGGTGAAACAAACATTCAGTACTTC.

This clonotype was seen a handful of times. V and J are TRBV6-2 or TRBV6-3 and TRBJ2-7, with D perhaps TRBD2 (5 bases). The CDR3 contains 16 residues. CDR1 and CDR2 (germline): MNHEY, SVGEGT. V was cut by 6 bases and J by 6 bases, with 24 bases left in between. The CDR3 spells CASSRLHEGGGSEQYF. The DNA of the CDR3 is TGTGCCAGCAGCCGCCTTCATGAAGGAGGAGGATCCGAGCAGTACTTC.

This clonotype appeared many times. This sequence joins TRBV30 and TRBJ2-7; no reliable D call. The CDR3 extends over 14 amino acids. In germline, CDR1 is GTSNPN, CDR2 SVGIG (reference sequence). V was shortened by 2 bases and J by 2 bases, with 13 bases between the two germline ends. CDR3 region: CAWSTSGGAYEQYF. The CDR3 DNA reads TGTGCCTGGAGTACCTCCGGCGGAGCCTACGAGCAGTACTTC.

The CDR3 DNA reads as TGTGCCAGCAGCTTGGGGGGGTCCCGCAATCAGCCCCAGCATTTT. Amino acids: CASSLGGSRNQPQHF. The chain has TRBV11-1 and TRBJ1-5; D is perhaps TRBD1 (5 bases). The CDR3 is 15 amino acids. Germline CDR1 reads SGHAT; CDR2 reads FQDESV (reference sequence). The germline V and J ends were trimmed by 3 bases and 2 bases, with 11 bases remaining between them.

This sequence joins TRBV6-2 or TRBV6-3 and TRBJ2-1; D uncertain. Trimming removed 5 bases at V and 4 bases at J, with 6 bases between. The CDR3 is 12 residues long. Germline CDR1 is MNHEY and CDR2 is SVGEGT. In DNA, the CDR3 is TGTGCCAGCAGTGTGTTGTACAATGAGCAGTTCTTC. As protein: CASSVLYNEQFF.

Comments on this clonotype: An end of the junction differs from the germline gene, which may be a read error. The CDR3 DNA sequence: TGTGCCAGCAACCAAGAGGAAAGGACAGGGGTGTACTTC. Protein: CASNQEERTGVYF. This chain joins TRBV3-1 and TRBJ2-5, with 9 bases aligning to TRBD1. The germline gives CDR1 LGHDT, CDR2 YNNKEL (reference sequence). This CDR3 has 13 amino acids.